The 27 T cell receptor beta chains below all came from one sample that was sequenced in a study of blood T cell repertoires in COVID-19. Clones were read by immunoSEQ multiplex PCR, and TCRdb kept only the in-frame ones, dropping some. The sample records 96,000 or so clones, about four fifths being singletons. What was sequenced was peripheral blood. The receptors originated from a man at least 80 years old with COVID-19, enrolled during active disease.

This chain joins TRBV11-3 and TRBJ2-1; possibly TRBD2 for D (6 bases). V dropped 1 base and J dropped 0 bases, with 10 bases sitting between them. The CDR3 extends over 16 amino acids. CDR1 is SGHNT, CDR2 YENEEA, per germline. The CDR3 nucleotides are TGTGCCAGCAGCTTAGGGAGGGCGGACTCCTACAATGAGCAGTTCTTC. This codes for CASSLGRADSYNEQFF. The full variable domain, its missing parts supplied by reference TRBV11-3 and TRBJ2-1, is EAGVVQSPRYKIIEKKQPVAFWCNPISGHNTLYWYLQNLGQGPELLIRYENEEAVDDSQLPKDRFSAERLKGVDSTLKIQPAELGDSAVYLCASSLGRADSYNEQFFGPGTRLTVL.

This rearrangement joins TRBV6-4 to TRBJ2-5; D not resolved. Trimming pared 7 bases from V and 9 bases from J, leaving 15 bases between. The germline gives CDR1 MRHNA, CDR2 SNTAGT. The CDR3 is made up of 12 amino acids. CDR3 nucleotides: TGTGCCAGCACCCCACCACTCCCTCCCCAGTACTTC. Its translation is CASTPPLPPQYF.

In its sample, this clone was seen once. V gene TRBV7-3 combines with J gene TRBJ2-7, with 10 bases that match TRBD2. CDR1 and CDR2 from the germline V gene are SGHTA and FQGTGA. With V trimmed by 5 bases and J by 5 bases, 9 bases remained unmatched. The CDR3 runs 15 residues. In nucleotides, the CDR3 is TGTGCCAGCAGCCCGCGACTAGCGGGCCTTGACGAGCAGTACTTC. Protein product: CASSPRLAGLDEQYF.

For this clone: One end of the junction does not line up with germline, which may come from a read error. The chain recombines TRBV7-7 with TRBJ2-2, with 7 bases aligning to TRBD1. This CDR3 comprises 15 residues. Looked up from germline, CDR1 is SSHAT and CDR2 is FNYEAQ (reference sequence). CDR3 amino acids: CASSLGTANTGELFF. In DNA form, the CDR3 reads TGTGCTAGCAGCTTAGGGACAGCGAACACCGGGGAGCTGTTTTTT. The variable domain in full, with the rest retrieved from reference TRBV7-7 and TRBJ2-2, is GAGVSQSPRYKVTKRGQDVTLRCDPISSHATLYWYQQALGQGPEFLTYFNYEAQPDKSGLPSDRFSAERPEGSISTLTIQRTEQRDSAMYRCASSLGTANTGELFFGEGSRLTVL.

The gene calls are TRBV19 and TRBJ1-6; perhaps TRBD1 as D (5 bases). CDR1 is LNHDA and CDR2 is SQIVND in the germline V gene (reference sequence). This CDR3 spans 17 amino acids. V was clipped by 6 bases and J by 4 bases, with 19 bases between them. The CDR3 spells CASRPLFRRGYNSPLHF. In DNA, the CDR3 is TGTGCCAGTAGACCGCTCTTTAGGAGGGGATATAATTCACCCCTCCACTTT.

A few counts support this clone. The CDR3 DNA reads TGTGCCAGCATCCGAACCGACAGGGGACTTGAAGCTTTCTTT. As protein: CASIRTDRGLEAFF. The gene calls are TRBV6-5 and TRBJ1-1; 8 positions match TRBD1. V was clipped by 7 bases and J by 7 bases; unmatched bases: 11. Germline CDR1 MNHEY, CDR2 SVGAGI. The CDR3 spans 14 residues.

In its sample, this clone was seen once. The chain combines TRBV3-1 (or the pseudogene TRBV3-2) with TRBJ2-5, with D perhaps TRBD2 (5 bases). V was clipped by 1 base and J by 5 bases, with 11 bases between them. This CDR3 contains 14 residues. Germline V gene lookup returns CDR1 LGHDT and CDR2 YNNKEL (reference sequence). CDR3 bases: TGTGCCAGCAGCCAAGGAGGGAGTCGGGAGACCCAGTACTTC. Its translation: CASSQGGSRETQYF.

The DNA of the CDR3 is TGTGCCACCAGCAGAGCCAGACAGGAACTCACCTTC. It yields the protein CATSRARQELTF. The chain employs TRBV15 and TRBJ1-2, with D perhaps TRBD1 (6 bases). V was cut by 1 base and J by 13 bases, with 13 bases left in between. The germline V gene has CDR1 LNHNV and CDR2 YYDKDF (reference sequence). The CDR3 sequence is 12 residues long.

This rearrangement joins TRBV27 to TRBJ1-1, with 10 nucleotides matching TRBD1. Trimming removed 9 bases from V and 2 bases from J; junction bases left unmatched: 9. The CDR3 is made up of 15 amino acids. The germline CDR1 and CDR2 sequences are MNHEY and SMNVEV (reference sequence). As DNA, the CDR3 is TGTGCCAGTTCTCCCGACAGGGGGCGAAACACTGAAGCTTTCTTT. It yields the protein CASSPDRGRNTEAFF.

The V gene is TRBV7-8, the J gene TRBJ1-4, with 7 bases aligning to TRBD1. The trim removed 5 bases at V and 5 bases at J, leaving 5 bases unmatched. Germline-derived CDR1 and CDR2 are SGHVS and FQNEAQ. The CDR3 consists of 14 residues. The CDR3 DNA follows: TGTGCCAGCAGCCCGACAGGGTCGAATGAAAAACTGTTTTTT. Its protein product is CASSPTGSNEKLFF. Together with reference TRBV7-8 and TRBJ1-4, the CDR3 gives the full variable domain: GAGVSQSPRYKVAKRGQDVALRCDPISGHVSLFWYQQALGQGPEFLTYFQNEAQLDKSGLPSDRFFAERPEGSVSTLKIQRTQQEDSAVYLCASSPTGSNEKLFFGSGTQLSVL.

The rearrangement links TRBV12-3 or TRBV12-4 to TRBJ1-1; D not certain. With 3 bases removed from V and 1 base from J, the gap between germline ends came to 6 bases. There are 13 residues in the CDR3. CDR3 protein: CASSFPRNTEAFF. The CDR3 DNA reads as TGTGCCAGCAGTTTTCCTAGGAACACTGAAGCTTTCTTT.

The chain couples TRBV5-1 to TRBJ1-6, with 7 bases identical to TRBD1. Germline loops: CDR1 SGHRS, CDR2 YFSETQ. Trimming cost V 2 bases and J 5 bases; bases outside gene matches: 7. CDR3 length equals 16 residues. CDR3 sequence: CASSFQGVQHNSPLHF. The CDR3 nucleotides are TGCGCCAGCAGCTTTCAGGGGGTTCAACATAATTCACCCCTCCACTTT.

This clone was recorded many times. This chain links TRBV18 with TRBJ1-4, with 7 positions matching TRBD1. J lost 0 bases, V lost 6 bases, and 4 bases had no gene match. The CDR3 extends over 15 amino acids. Per the germline V gene, CDR1 is KGHSH and CDR2 is LQKENI. CDR3 region: CASSRTGATNEKLFF. The CDR3 DNA sequence: TGTGCCAGCTCTCGTACAGGGGCAACTAATGAAAAACTGTTTTTT.

The chain carries TRBV10-3 and TRBJ2-1; 8 bases match TRBD2. Trimming cost V 4 bases and J 6 bases; bases outside gene matches: 5. CDR3 size: 14 residues. Germline V gene data show CDR1 as ENHRY and CDR2 as SYGVKD. CDR3 bases: TGTGCCATCAGTGTGACTAGCGTCCGCAATGAGCAGTTCTTC. This codes for CAISVTSVRNEQFF.

V usage is TRBV20-1 and J usage is TRBJ2-2; D possibly corresponds to TRBD1 (6 bases). The CDR3 totals 14 residues. Trimming removed 3 bases at V and 5 bases at J, with 13 bases between. The germline V gene encodes CDR1 DFQATT and CDR2 SNEGSKA (reference sequence). This chain's CDR3 is CSASAQGRTGELFF. CDR3 nucleotide sequence: TGCAGTGCTAGTGCACAGGGTCGTACCGGGGAGCTGTTTTTT.

The V call is TRBV27, the J call TRBJ2-3; 7 bases map to TRBD2. CDR3 length equals 17 residues. CDR1 MNHEY and CDR2 SMNVEV come from the germline V gene (reference sequence). The trim removed 2 bases at V and 2 bases at J, leaving 10 bases unmatched. The CDR3 protein is CASSLRSLAETTDTQYF. In DNA, the CDR3 is TGTGCCAGCAGTTTACGCTCGCTAGCGGAGACCACAGATACGCAGTATTTT.

CDR3 nucleotides: TGTGCCAGCAGCTTAAGCCCCGGCAGGGCGGAGACCCAGTACTTC. This sequence encodes CASSLSPGRAETQYF. The chain employs TRBV11-2 and TRBJ2-5; a weak D match, TRBD1 (5 bases). The CDR3 has 15 amino acids. Germline V lookup: CDR1 SGHAT, CDR2 FQNNGV. V lost 2 bases, J lost 5 bases, and 15 bases lay in between. Looking up the rest from reference TRBV11-2 and TRBJ2-5 gives the full variable domain: EAGVAQSPRYKIIEKRQSVAFWCNPISGHATLYWYQQILGQGPKLLIQFQNNGVVDDSQLPKDRFSAERLKGVDSTLKIQPAKLEDSAVYLCASSLSPGRAETQYFGPGTRLLVL.

V is TRBV20-1 and J is TRBJ1-6; D not resolved. Trimming took off 6 bases at V and 8 bases at J, with 11 bases between the two ends. Germline CDR1 DFQATT, CDR2 SNEGSKA (reference sequence). The CDR3 contains 12 residues. CDR3 sequence: CSASQPDSPLHF. In DNA form, the CDR3 reads TGCAGTGCAAGTCAACCAGATTCACCCCTCCACTTT.

The rearrangement links TRBV3-1 (or the pseudogene TRBV3-2) to TRBJ2-7, with TRBD1 as a possible D gene (6 bases). This CDR3 is built from 13 residues. The ends were cut back, 4 bases at V and 2 bases at J, with 9 bases in the middle. Looked up from germline, CDR1 is LGHDT and CDR2 is YNNKEL (reference sequence). The CDR3: CASSPGDPYEQYF. DNA of the CDR3: TGTGCCAGCAGCCCAGGGGACCCCTACGAGCAGTACTTC.

This clone showed up just once. This sequence joins TRBV2 and TRBJ1-2; possibly TRBD1 for D (6 bases). The CDR3 runs 15 residues. V was trimmed by 1 base and J by 6 bases, leaving 15 bases between them. Germline CDR1 reads SNHLY; CDR2 reads FYNNEI. CDR3 DNA: TGTGCCAGCAGTGAAGTTCTCGGACAGTATGATGGCTACACCTTC. Translating it yields CASSEVLGQYDGYTF.

The chain carries TRBV28 and TRBJ1-2; D is possibly TRBD1 (6 bases). The CDR3 sequence is 14 residues long. CDR1 is MDHEN, CDR2 SYDVKM, per germline. V gave up 6 bases and J gave up 2 bases, with 13 bases separating them. CDR3 sequence: CASRIRQENYGYTF. In DNA form, the CDR3 reads TGTGCCAGCAGGATAAGACAGGAAAACTATGGCTACACCTTC.

The V and J genes are TRBV7-9 and TRBJ2-3, with TRBD1 as a possible D gene (5 bases). Trimming removed 4 bases from V and 1 base from J, with 15 bases in between. CDR3 length: 16 amino acids. Germline V CDR1 and CDR2: SEHNR, FQNEAQ (reference sequence). CDR3 protein: CASSWADRARTDTQYF. CDR3 bases: TGTGCCAGCAGCTGGGCTGACAGAGCCCGCACAGATACGCAGTATTTT.

The chain recombines TRBV19 with TRBJ2-1; D is perhaps TRBD2 (5 bases). There are 11 residues in the CDR3. Trimming cost V 10 bases and J 10 bases, with 14 bases left between them. From germline, CDR1 is LNHDA and CDR2 SQIVND (reference sequence). CDR3 DNA sequence: TGTGCCACTTTCGAGGCTAGCGAGCAGTTCTTC. The encoded protein is CATFEASEQFF. Looking up the rest from reference TRBV19 and TRBJ2-1 gives the full variable domain: DGGITQSPKYLFRKEGQNVTLSCEQNLNHDAMYWYRQDPGQGLRLIYYSQIVNDFQKGDIAEGYSVSREKKESFPLTVTSAQKNPTAFYLCATFEASEQFFGPGTRLTVL.

This clone was detected only a few times. CDR3: CASSDPGQGANEQFF. DNA of the CDR3: TGCGCCAGCAGCGACCCGGGACAGGGGGCAAATGAGCAGTTCTTC. The chain carries TRBV5-1 and TRBJ2-1, with 12 nucleotides matching TRBD1. The CDR3 spans 15 residues. Germline CDR1 and CDR2: SGHRS and YFSETQ. V lost 4 bases and J lost 7; bases outside the gene matches: 6.

J is TRBJ1-1 and V is TRBV5-5; 11 positions match TRBD1. This CDR3 region has 14 residues. The J segment lost 5 bases and the V segment lost 4 bases, leaving 4 bases of the junction unmatched. Germline CDR1 is SGHKS and CDR2 is YYEKEE (reference sequence). CDR3 sequence (DNA): TGTGCCAGCAGCCCCGGACAGGGGGCTACTGAAGCTTTCTTT. It encodes CASSPGQGATEAFF.

V gene TRBV19 combines with J gene TRBJ2-5; 7 bases map to TRBD2. V was pared by 2 bases and J by 7 bases, with 10 bases of the junction left unmatched. The germline gives CDR1 LNHDA, CDR2 SQIVND (reference sequence). CDR3 size: 15 residues. The CDR3 here is CASSIMAGVEGTQYF. The CDR3 coding sequence is TGTGCCAGTAGTATAATGGCGGGAGTCGAGGGGACCCAGTACTTC.

The V call is TRBV7-2, the J call TRBJ2-7, with 13 bases lining up with TRBD2. CDR1 is SGHTA, CDR2 FQGNSA, per germline. The trim removed 5 bases at V and 3 bases at J, leaving 4 bases unmatched. The CDR3 is 15 residues long. The DNA for the CDR3 is TGTGCCAGCAGCCCGACTAGCGGGGGGAACTACGAGCAGTACTTC. This translates into CASSPTSGGNYEQYF.